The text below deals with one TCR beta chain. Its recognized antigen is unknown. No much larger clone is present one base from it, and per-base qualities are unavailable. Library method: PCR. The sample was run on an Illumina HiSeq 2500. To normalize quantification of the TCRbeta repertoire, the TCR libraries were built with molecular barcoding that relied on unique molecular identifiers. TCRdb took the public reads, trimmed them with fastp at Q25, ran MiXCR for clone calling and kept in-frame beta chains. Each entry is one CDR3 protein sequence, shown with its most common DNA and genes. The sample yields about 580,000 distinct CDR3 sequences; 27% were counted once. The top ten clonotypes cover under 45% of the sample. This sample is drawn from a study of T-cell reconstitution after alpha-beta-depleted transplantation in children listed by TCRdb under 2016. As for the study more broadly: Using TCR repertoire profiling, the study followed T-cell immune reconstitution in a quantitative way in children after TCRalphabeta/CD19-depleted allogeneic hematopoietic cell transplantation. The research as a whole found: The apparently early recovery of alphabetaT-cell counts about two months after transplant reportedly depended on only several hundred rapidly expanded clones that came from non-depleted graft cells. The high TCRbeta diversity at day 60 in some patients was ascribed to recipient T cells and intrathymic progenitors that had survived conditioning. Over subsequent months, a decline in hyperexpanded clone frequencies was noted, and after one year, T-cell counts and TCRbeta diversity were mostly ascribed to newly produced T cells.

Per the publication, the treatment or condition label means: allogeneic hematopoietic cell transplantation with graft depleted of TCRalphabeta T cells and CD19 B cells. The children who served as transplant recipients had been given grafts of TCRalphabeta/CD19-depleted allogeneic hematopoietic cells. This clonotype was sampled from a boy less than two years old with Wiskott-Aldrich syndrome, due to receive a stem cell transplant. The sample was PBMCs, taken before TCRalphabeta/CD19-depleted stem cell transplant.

In nucleotides, the sequence is TGCGCCAGCAGCTTGCGTGAGGGGGCCAACACTGAAGCTTTCTTT. Translated, this gives CASSLREGANTEAFF. The chain was built from TRBV5-1 and TRBJ1-1; a stretch of 7 junction bases matches TRBD1. As encoded in the germline V gene, CDR1 is SGHRS while CDR2 is YFSETQ. The CDR3 contains 15 residues, cysteine and phenylalanine counted. Of all the DNA, just the CDR3 is kept, 45 bases in frame from base 1. Trimming accounts for 1 base at V and 2 bases at J, while the number of junction bases matched to no gene is 5. With the portions outside the CDR3 filled from the reference TRBV5-1 and TRBJ1-1 genes, the complete variable region becomes KAGVTQTPRYLIKTRGQQVTLSCSPISGHRSVSWYQQTPGQGLQFLFEYFSETQRNKGNFPGRFSGRQFSNSRSEMNVSTLELGDSALYLCASSLREGANTEAFFGQGTRLTVV.